Reported below is one T cell receptor beta chain. What it binds is unknown. This sample was included in a study of CD8 T cells in Susac syndrome. CD8+ and CD4+ T cells circulating in blood were sequenced for TCR beta. Healthy donors acted as controls, with matching for age and sex. V lost 5 bases, J lost 7 bases, and 9 bases stayed unmatched. The germline V gene encodes CDR1 MNHEY and CDR2 SVGAGI. The CDR3 has 15 residues. Study-wide results and caveats: The study recognized that its TCR sequencing and HLA analysis covered a relatively small number of individuals.

Random hexamers were used to reverse transcribe the RNA input (about 0.5 to 1 ug). Each CDR3 protein gets one entry after TCRdb re-called the immunoSEQ multiplex PCR reads with MiXCR. The sample includes roughly 150,000 distinct CDR3 sequences, just under 95% seen only once; the top ten take around 0.13%. Sequencing was carried out using CD4+ T cells from PBMCs. The rearrangement joins TRBV6-5 to TRBJ2-1; 9 nucleotides match TRBD2. The sequence was obtained from a human donor in good health. The CDR3: CASSAEGLANNEQFF. The CDR3 nucleotides read TGTGCCAGCAGTGCCGAGGGACTAGCAAATAATGAGCAGTTCTTC.